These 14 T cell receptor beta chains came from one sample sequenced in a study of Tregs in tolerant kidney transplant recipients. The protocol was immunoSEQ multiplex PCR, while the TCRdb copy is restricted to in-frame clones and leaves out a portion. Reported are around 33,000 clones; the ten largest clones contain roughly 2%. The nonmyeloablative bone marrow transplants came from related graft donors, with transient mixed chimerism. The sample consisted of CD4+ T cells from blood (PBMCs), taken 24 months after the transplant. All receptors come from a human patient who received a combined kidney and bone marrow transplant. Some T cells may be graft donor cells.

The CDR3 protein is CASSLASGSPYEQYF. CDR3 bases read: TGTGCCAGCAGCTTAGCATCGGGGTCACCCTACGAG. J is TRBJ2-7 and V is TRBV7-9, with D perhaps TRBD2 (5 bases). From the germline J gene comes the end of the CDR3, since the read stops 3 residues before it. Trimming removed 0 bases at V and 2 bases at J, with 11 bases between. This CDR3 is 15 amino acids long. Germline CDR1 reads SEHNR; CDR2 reads FQNEAQ (reference sequence).

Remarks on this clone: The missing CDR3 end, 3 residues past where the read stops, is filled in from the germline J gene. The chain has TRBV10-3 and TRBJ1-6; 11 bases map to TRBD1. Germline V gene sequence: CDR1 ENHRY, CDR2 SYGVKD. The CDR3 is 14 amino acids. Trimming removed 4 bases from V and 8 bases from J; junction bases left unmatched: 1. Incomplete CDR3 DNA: TGTGCCATCAGTGCGGGACAGGGGGATTCACCC. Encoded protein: CAISAGQGDSP. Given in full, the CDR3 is CAISAGQGDSPLHF.

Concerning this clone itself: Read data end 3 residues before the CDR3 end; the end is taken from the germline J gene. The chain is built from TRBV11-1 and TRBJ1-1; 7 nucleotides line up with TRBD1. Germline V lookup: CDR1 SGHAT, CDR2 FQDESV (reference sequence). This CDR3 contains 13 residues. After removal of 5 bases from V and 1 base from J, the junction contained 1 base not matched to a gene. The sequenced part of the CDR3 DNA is TGTGCCAGCAGCCGGACAGGGAACACTGAA. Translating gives CASSRTGNTE. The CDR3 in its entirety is CASSRTGNTEAFF. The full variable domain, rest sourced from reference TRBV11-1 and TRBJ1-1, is EAEVAQSPRYKITEKSQAVAFWCDPISGHATLYWYRQILGQGPELLVQFQDESVVDDSQLPKDRFSAERLKGVDSTLKIQPAELGDSAMYLCASSRTGNTEAFFGQGTRLTVV.

The CDR3 is CASRATGTENSPLHF. The CDR3 DNA, read in part, is TGTGCCAGCAGAGCTACAGGGACAGAGAATTCACCC. The chain combines TRBV2 with TRBJ1-6; 7 nucleotides align to TRBD1. The observed sequence ends 3 residues before the CDR3 terminus, with the missing tail filled in from the germline J gene. Germline lookup yields CDR1 SNHLY and CDR2 FYNNEI. The CDR3 is 15 amino acids. After removal of 6 bases from V and 7 bases from J, the junction contained 9 bases not matched to a gene.

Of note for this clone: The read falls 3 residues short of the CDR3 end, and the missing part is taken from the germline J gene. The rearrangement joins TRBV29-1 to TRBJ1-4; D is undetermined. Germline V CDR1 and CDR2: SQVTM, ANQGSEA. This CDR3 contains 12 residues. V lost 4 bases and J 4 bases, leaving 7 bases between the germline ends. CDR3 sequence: CSVGQINEKLFF. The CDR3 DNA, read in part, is TGCAGCGTTGGTCAGATTAATGAAAAA.

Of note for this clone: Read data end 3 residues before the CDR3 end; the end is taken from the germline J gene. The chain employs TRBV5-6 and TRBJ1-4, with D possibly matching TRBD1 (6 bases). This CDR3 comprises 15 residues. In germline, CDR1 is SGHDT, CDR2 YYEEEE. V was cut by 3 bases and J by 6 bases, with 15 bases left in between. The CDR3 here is CASSSYRARDEKLFF. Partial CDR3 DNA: TGTGCCAGCAGCTCATACAGGGCTAGGGATGAAAAA.

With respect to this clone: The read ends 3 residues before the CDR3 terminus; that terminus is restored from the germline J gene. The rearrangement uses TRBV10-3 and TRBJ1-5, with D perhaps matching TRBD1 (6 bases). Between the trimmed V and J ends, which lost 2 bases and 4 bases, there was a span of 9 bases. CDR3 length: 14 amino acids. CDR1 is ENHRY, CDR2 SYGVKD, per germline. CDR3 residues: CAISEGTLNQPQHF. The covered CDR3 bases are TGTGCCATCAGTGAGGGGACATTGAATCAGCCC.

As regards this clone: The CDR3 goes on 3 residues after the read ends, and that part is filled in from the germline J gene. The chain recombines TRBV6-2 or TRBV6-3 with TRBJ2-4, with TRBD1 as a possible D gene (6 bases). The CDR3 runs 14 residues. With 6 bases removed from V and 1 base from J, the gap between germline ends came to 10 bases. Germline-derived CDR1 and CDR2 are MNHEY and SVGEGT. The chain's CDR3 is CASRLTGAKNIQYF. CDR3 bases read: TGTGCCAGCAGGCTAACAGGGGCCAAAAACATT.

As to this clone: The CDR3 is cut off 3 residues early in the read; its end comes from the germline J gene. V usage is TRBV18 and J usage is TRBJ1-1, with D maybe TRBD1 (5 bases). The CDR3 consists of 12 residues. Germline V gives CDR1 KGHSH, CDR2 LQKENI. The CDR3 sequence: CAARTLNTEAFF. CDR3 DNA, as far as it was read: TGTGCGGCCAGGACACTAAACACTGAA.

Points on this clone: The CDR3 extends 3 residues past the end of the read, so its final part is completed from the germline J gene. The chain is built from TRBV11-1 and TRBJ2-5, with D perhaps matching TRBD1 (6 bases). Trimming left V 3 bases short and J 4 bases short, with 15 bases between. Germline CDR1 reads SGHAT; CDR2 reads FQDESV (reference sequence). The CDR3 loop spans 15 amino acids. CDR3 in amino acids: CASSFGQRWGETQYF. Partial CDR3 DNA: TGTGCCAGCAGCTTCGGACAGCGTTGGGGAGAGACC.

The CDR3 loop reads CATSEPNTGELFF. The part of the CDR3 DNA that was read is TGTGCCACAAGCGAACCGAACACCGGGGAG. The genes are TRBV19 and TRBJ2-2; D remains ambiguous. The read terminates 3 residues ahead of where the CDR3 ends, so the germline J gene completes it. This CDR3 region has 13 residues. The V gene's germline CDR1 is LNHDA and CDR2 SQIVND (reference sequence). V was clipped by 10 bases and J by 0 bases, with 9 bases between them.

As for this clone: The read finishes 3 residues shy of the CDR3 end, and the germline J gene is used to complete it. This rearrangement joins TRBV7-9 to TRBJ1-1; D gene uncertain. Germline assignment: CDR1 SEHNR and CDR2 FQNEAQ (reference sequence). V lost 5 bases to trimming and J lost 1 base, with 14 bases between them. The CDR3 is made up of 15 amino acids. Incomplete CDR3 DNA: TGTGCCAGCAGCACGGGCGGGTATCAGAACACTGAA. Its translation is CASSTGGYQNTE. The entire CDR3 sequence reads CASSTGGYQNTEAFF.

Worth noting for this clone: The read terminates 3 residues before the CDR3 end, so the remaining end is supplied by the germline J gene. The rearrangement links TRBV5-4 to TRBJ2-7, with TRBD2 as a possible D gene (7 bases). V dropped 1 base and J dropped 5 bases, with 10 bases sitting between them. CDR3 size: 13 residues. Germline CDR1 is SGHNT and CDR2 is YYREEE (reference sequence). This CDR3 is CASSLIGGDEQYF. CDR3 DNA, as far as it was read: TGTGCCAGCAGCTTGATAGGGGGGGACGAG.

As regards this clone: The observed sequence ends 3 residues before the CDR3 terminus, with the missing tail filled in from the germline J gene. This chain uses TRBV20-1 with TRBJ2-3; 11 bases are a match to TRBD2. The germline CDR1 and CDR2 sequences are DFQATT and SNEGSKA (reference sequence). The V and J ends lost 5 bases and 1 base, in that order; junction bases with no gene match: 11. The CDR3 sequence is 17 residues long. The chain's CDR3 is CSADTSGSPHRTDTQYF. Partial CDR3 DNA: TGCAGTGCTGACACTAGCGGGAGTCCTCACCGCACAGATACG.